Below are 22 T cell receptor beta chains sequenced from a single sample in a study of T cell responses to AZD1222 COVID-19 vaccine. Using immunoSEQ multiplex PCR, the repertoire was profiled, and TCRdb retains in-frame clones only, with some absent. The repertoire includes around 140,000 clones, about 92% of them detected once, and 9% to 15% sits in the top ten. The starting material was peripheral blood, obtained after recovery from COVID-19. The receptor set was obtained from an adult who had recovered from COVID-19.

This chain joins TRBV11-2 and TRBJ2-5; 7 nucleotides match TRBD1. Trimming cost V 3 bases and J 4 bases; bases outside gene matches: 11. This CDR3 spans 16 amino acids. Germline V gene sequence: CDR1 SGHAT, CDR2 FQNNGV. The CDR3 coding sequence is TGTGCCAGCAGCTTGGGGCGACAGGGAATTCGAGAGACCCAGTACTTC. This gives the protein CASSLGRQGIRETQYF.

V and J are TRBV7-8 and TRBJ1-1, with D maybe TRBD1 (5 bases). Germline V gives CDR1 SGHVS, CDR2 FQNEAQ. CDR3 length: 14 amino acids. The ends were cut back, 5 bases at V and 5 bases at J, with 15 bases in the middle. DNA of the CDR3: TGTGCCAGCAGCATAGGGGTACTGGGGACTGAAGCTTTCTTT. Its translation: CASSIGVLGTEAFF. Supplemented by reference TRBV7-8 and TRBJ1-1, the full variable domain reads GAGVSQSPRYKVAKRGQDVALRCDPISGHVSLFWYQQALGQGPEFLTYFQNEAQLDKSGLPSDRFFAERPEGSVSTLKIQRTQQEDSAVYLCASSIGVLGTEAFFGQGTRLTVV.

V gene TRBV9 combines with J gene TRBJ2-7; 11 positions agree with TRBD2. CDR3 length: 16 residues. V was pared by 0 bases and J by 6 bases, with 8 bases of the junction left unmatched. The germline V gene encodes CDR1 SGDLS and CDR2 YYNGEE. The CDR3 coding sequence is TGTGCCAGCAGCGTAGGGGTACTAGCGGGAGAAAGCGAGCAGTACTTC. This encodes CASSVGVLAGESEQYF.

This clone turned up a few times. This sequence joins TRBV7-9 and TRBJ1-6; no firm D call. The V end was cut by 1 base, the J end by 0 bases, with 13 bases between. CDR1 is SEHNR, CDR2 FQNEAQ, per germline (reference sequence). This CDR3 spans 18 amino acids. CDR3 in amino acids: CASSLDWSLSSYNSPLHF. The CDR3 coding sequence is TGTGCCAGCAGCTTAGACTGGTCCCTGAGCTCCTATAATTCACCCCTCCACTTT. The full variable domain, its missing parts supplied by reference TRBV7-9 and TRBJ1-6, is DTGVSQNPRHKITKRGQNVTFRCDPISEHNRLYWYRQTLGQGPEFLTYFQNEAQLEKSRLLSDRFSAERPKGSFSTLEIQRTEQGDSAMYLCASSLDWSLSSYNSPLHFGNGTRLTVT.

This clone was recorded once. The V gene is TRBV5-1, the J gene TRBJ1-2, with TRBD1 matching 10 bases. The CDR3 extends over 16 amino acids. CDR1 is SGHRS and CDR2 is YFSETQ in the germline V gene. The trim removed 2 bases at V and 2 bases at J, leaving 6 bases unmatched. The DNA for the CDR3 is TGCGCCAGCAGCTTAGGGACAGGGGACTCGAACTATGGCTACACCTTC. It encodes CASSLGTGDSNYGYTF.

The chain combines TRBV6-5 with TRBJ1-2, with a tentative D call TRBD1 (5 bases). Germline CDR1 reads MNHEY; CDR2 reads SVGAGI. The CDR3 length is 12 residues. V lost 5 bases, J lost 9 bases, and 13 bases lay in between. CDR3 DNA: TGTGCCAGCAGTAATCAGGGCCGAAGCTACACCTTC. Translating gives CASSNQGRSYTF.

This clone was counted a few times. This chain uses TRBV29-1 with TRBJ1-2; 8 bases match TRBD1. V gave up 3 bases and J gave up 4 bases; unmatched junction bases: 1. This CDR3 is 12 amino acids long. Germline values: CDR1 SQVTM, CDR2 ANQGSEA. As DNA, the CDR3 is TGCAGCGTTGACAGGGGGCCCTATGGCTACACCTTC. Amino acid sequence: CSVDRGPYGYTF.

This rearrangement joins TRBV9 to TRBJ2-5; 7 bases align to TRBD2. The CDR3 runs 15 residues. V trimming: 4 bases; J trimming: 1 base; junction bases outside the gene matches: 7. The germline CDR1 and CDR2 sequences are SGDLS and YYNGEE. CDR3 nucleotides: TGTGCCAGCAGCCCCGCGACTAGCAGCCAAGAGACCCAGTACTTC. Protein product: CASSPATSSQETQYF.

This chain joins TRBV12-5 and TRBJ1-1; TRBD1 matches at 10 bases. CDR3 size: 16 residues. Germline CDR1 LGHNT, CDR2 FRNRAP. CDR3 in amino acids: CAPHRGQGLWNTEAFF. DNA of the CDR3: TGTGCCCCCCACCGGGGACAGGGGTTATGGAACACTGAAGCTTTCTTT.

Points on this clone: Other DNA sequences in the same sample also yield this CDR3. The chain links TRBV27 to TRBJ1-1; TRBD1 is a possible D gene (6 bases). The ends were cut back, 4 bases at V and 5 bases at J, with 23 bases in the middle. The CDR3 sequence is 17 residues long. Germline-derived CDR1 and CDR2 are MNHEY and SMNVEV (reference sequence). The DNA for the CDR3 is TGTGCCAGCAGTTCGATCTTTACCTCAGGGGAAAAGACTGAAGCTTTCTTT. It translates to CASSSIFTSGEKTEAFF.

The chain recombines TRBV23-1 with TRBJ2-3, with 9 bases matching TRBD2. TRBV23-1 carries the ORF label, with uncertain function. Losses at the gene ends were 7 bases for V and 0 bases for J; bases not matched to a gene: 17. This CDR3 is 19 amino acids long. The CDR3 region is CASNPGRVAGESSTDTQYF. CDR3 nucleotide sequence: TGCGCCAGCAACCCAGGGCGTGTAGCGGGAGAGAGTAGCACAGATACGCAGTATTTT.

The rearrangement joins TRBV5-8 to TRBJ1-1, with unresolved D. This CDR3 comprises 11 residues. V lost 4 bases to trimming and J lost 8 bases, with 9 bases between them. The germline V gene encodes CDR1 SGHTS and CDR2 YDEGEE. CDR3 protein: CASSPGPEAFF. The CDR3 bases are TGTGCCAGCAGCCCAGGACCCGAAGCTTTCTTT. The full variable domain, completed using reference TRBV5-8 and TRBJ1-1, is EAGVTQSPTHLIKTRGQQATLRCSPISGHTSVYWYQQALGLGLQFLLWYDEGEERNRGNFPPRFSGRQFPNYSSELNVNALELEDSALYLCASSPGPEAFFGQGTRLTVV.

CDR3 DNA sequence: TGTGCCAGCGAGGGCCCTGAGGACGACGAGCAGTACTTC. It codes for CASEGPEDDEQYF. This rearrangement joins TRBV28 to TRBJ2-7, with D maybe TRBD2 (5 bases). There are 13 residues in the CDR3. Germline assignment: CDR1 MDHEN and CDR2 SYDVKM. Trimming stripped 8 bases from V and 5 bases from J, with 16 bases between.

The chain employs TRBV2 and TRBJ2-3, with D perhaps TRBD1 (5 bases). The CDR3 runs 14 residues. Germline CDR1 is SNHLY and CDR2 is FYNNEI. CDR3 region: CAHARRTSTDTQYF. The CDR3 coding sequence is TGTGCTCATGCGAGGCGGACATCCACAGATACGCAGTATTTT. The whole variable domain, remainder taken from reference TRBV2 and TRBJ2-3, is EPEVTQTPSHQVTQMGQEVILRCVPISNHLYFYWYRQILGQKVEFLVSFYNNEISEKSEIFDDQFSVERPDGSNFTLKIRSTKLEDSAMYFCAHARRTSTDTQYFGPGTRLTVL.

The chain combines TRBV3-1 (or the pseudogene TRBV3-2) with TRBJ2-1; 9 bases are a match to TRBD2. The CDR3 is 16 residues long. From germline, CDR1 is LGHDT and CDR2 YNNKEL (reference sequence). Losses at the gene ends were 5 bases for V and 12 bases for J; bases not matched to a gene: 17. The CDR3 nucleotides read TGTGCCAGCAGCTACACCCCGGGACTAGCAGCATATGGGCAGTTCTTC. This codes for CASSYTPGLAAYGQFF.

This clone is a singleton in its sample. The chain joins TRBV9 to TRBJ2-1, with D maybe TRBD1 (6 bases). Germline values: CDR1 SGDLS, CDR2 YYNGEE. The V gene lost 3 bases and the J gene lost 4 bases, with 11 bases spanning the gap. CDR3 length: 14 amino acids. CDR3 nucleotides: TGTGCCAGCAGCGCAGGGGACACTTACAATGAGCAGTTCTTC. Translated, it gives CASSAGDTYNEQFF.

As to this clone: The junction departs from germline at one end; a sequencing error may be responsible. The V gene is TRBV7-7, the J gene TRBJ2-3; 12 positions agree with TRBD2. The CDR3 extends over 18 amino acids. Germline values: CDR1 SSHAT, CDR2 FNYEAQ (reference sequence). CDR3 nucleotides: TGTGCTAGCAGCCCGCGACTAGCGGGAGCGGGGGGCACAGATACGCAGTATTTT. Amino acid sequence: CASSPRLAGAGGTDTQYF.

The chain is built from TRBV24-1 and TRBJ1-5; the D is unclear. With 2 bases removed from V and 1 base from J, the gap between germline ends came to 2 bases. Germline V CDR1 and CDR2: KGHDR, SFDVKD. The CDR3 totals 13 residues. In nucleotides, the CDR3 is TGTGCCACCAGTGATTCGAGCAATCAGCCCCAGCATTTT. Its protein is CATSDSSNQPQHF.

Written as DNA, the CDR3 is TGTGCCAGCAGCACCCGACAGGGGCCTGGAAACACCATATATTTT. The encoded protein is CASSTRQGPGNTIYF. The chain employs TRBV9 and TRBJ1-3, with TRBD1 matching over 8 bases. CDR3 length: 15 residues. Trimming at V came to 4 bases and at J to 2 bases, leaving 5 bases not matched to a gene. Germline loops: CDR1 SGDLS, CDR2 YYNGEE.

The J gene is TRBJ1-1, the V gene TRBV5-4, with a weak D call TRBD1 (6 bases). The germline V and J ends were trimmed by 4 bases and 1 base, with 17 bases remaining between them. Germline loops: CDR1 SGHNT, CDR2 YYREEE (reference sequence). There are 16 residues in the CDR3. The CDR3 here is CASSPKGGGANTEAFF. The CDR3 DNA reads as TGTGCCAGCAGCCCCAAGGGGGGGGGCGCGAACACTGAAGCTTTCTTT.

For the CDR3, the DNA is TGTGCCAGTAGTATAAGGCAGGGGTCTGGGAGCAATCAGCCCCAGCATTTT. Protein sequence: CASSIRQGSGSNQPQHF. J is TRBJ1-5 and V is TRBV19, with D maybe TRBD1 (6 bases). The germline V and J ends were trimmed by 2 bases and 1 base, with 15 bases remaining between them. The germline V gene has CDR1 LNHDA and CDR2 SQIVND (reference sequence). The CDR3 covers 17 residues.

V and J are TRBV19 and TRBJ1-2; D call uncertain. Per germline, CDR1 LNHDA and CDR2 SQIVND (reference sequence). The germline V and J ends were trimmed by 5 bases and 1 base, with 8 bases remaining between them. The CDR3 sequence is 13 residues long. CDR3 sequence: CASSLTDNYGYTF. The CDR3 bases are TGTGCCAGTAGTTTGACTGATAACTATGGCTACACCTTC.